Below, 16 T cell receptor beta chains from the same sample are listed, as sequenced in a study of radiation and T cells in renal cell carcinoma. Described treatment: treatment-naive control, cytoreductive nephrectomy. The assay was immunoSEQ multiplex PCR, and TCRdb's table has in-frame clones only and misses some. The sample holds approximately 9,800 clones; 65% are singletons and the top ten take 14%. Sample: tumor tissue, taken from a patient whose treatment was nephrectomy without radiotherapy. The receptors derive from a man aged 60 to 75 with renal cell carcinoma.

The chain uses TRBV28 and TRBJ1-2; D might be TRBD1 (6 bases). Germline V CDR1 and CDR2: MDHEN, SYDVKM. This CDR3 comprises 13 residues. V was trimmed by 6 bases and J by 3 bases, leaving 11 bases between them. The CDR3 spells CASRATGYYGYTF. The CDR3 region has the DNA TGTGCCAGCAGGGCTACAGGGTACTATGGCTACACCTTC.

This rearrangement joins TRBV30 to TRBJ1-1, with D uncertain. CDR3 size: 14 residues. Germline CDR1 GTSNPN, CDR2 SVGIG (reference sequence). Trimming shortened V by 1 base and J by 4 bases, and 13 bases separated the two germline ends. The CDR3, as DNA: TGTGCCTGGAGTGGTGGGCGCGGCGGCACTGAAGCTTTCTTT. Protein sequence: CAWSGGRGGTEAFF.

V and J are TRBV30 and TRBJ1-1; the match to TRBD1 covers 7 bases. Germline V gene sequence: CDR1 GTSNPN, CDR2 SVGIG (reference sequence). J gave up 0 bases and V 4 bases, and 5 bases lay outside the gene matches. The CDR3 is 14 amino acids. For the CDR3, the DNA is TGTGCCTGGACGAAAGACAGGGTGAACACTGAAGCTTTCTTT. It specifies CAWTKDRVNTEAFF.

The rearrangement joins TRBV19 to TRBJ1-1; D is undetermined. The CDR3 is made up of 12 amino acids. The germline gives CDR1 LNHDA, CDR2 SQIVND (reference sequence). V lost 5 bases, J lost 0 bases, and 4 bases lay in between. CDR3: CASSYVNTEAFF. CDR3 in DNA: TGTGCCAGTAGTTATGTGAACACTGAAGCTTTCTTT.

This clone was seen only a few times. The chain carries TRBV6-5 and TRBJ1-5, with 11 bases lining up with TRBD1. V lost 4 bases and J lost 1; bases outside the gene matches: 3. CDR1 MNHEY and CDR2 SVGAGI come from the germline V gene. This CDR3 is 16 amino acids long. CDR3 in amino acids: CASSWTGGRSNQPQHF. The CDR3 DNA sequence: TGTGCCAGCAGTTGGACAGGGGGCCGAAGCAATCAGCCCCAGCATTTT.

This chain links TRBV4-3 with TRBJ1-5; 10 bases are shared with TRBD1. Germline CDR1 reads LGHNA; CDR2 reads YSLEER. The CDR3 is made up of 18 amino acids. V lost 0 bases, J lost 5 bases, and 10 bases stayed unmatched. The CDR3 region has the DNA TGCGCCAGCAGCCAAGACTTTGCCGGGACAGGGGTTCATCAGCCCCAGCATTTT. Its protein is CASSQDFAGTGVHQPQHF.

The chain uses TRBV14 and TRBJ2-2; TRBD2 matches 12 bases. CDR3 size: 15 residues. The V gene end was trimmed by 5 bases and the J gene end by 4 bases; junction bases not matched to a gene: 2. Looked up from germline, CDR1 is SGHDN and CDR2 is FVKESK. Here the CDR3 reads CASSSSGRATGELFF. The CDR3 DNA reads TGTGCCAGCAGCTCTAGCGGGAGGGCCACCGGGGAGCTGTTTTTT. The variable domain in full, completed from reference TRBV14 and TRBJ2-2, reads EAGVTQFPSHSVIEKGQTVTLRCDPISGHDNLYWYRRVMGKEIKFLLHFVKESKQDESGMPNNRFLAERTGGTYSTLKVQPAELEDSGVYFCASSSSGRATGELFFGEGSRLTVL.

This chain links TRBV4-1 with TRBJ2-5, with TRBD1 matching 9 bases. J was trimmed by 5 bases and V by 4 bases; bases with no gene match: 11. The CDR3 loop spans 16 amino acids. Germline CDR1 reads MGHRA; CDR2 reads YSYEKL. In DNA form, the CDR3 reads TGCGCCAGCAGCCCTCAGAGGGGGGACAGGGTCGAGACCCAGTACTTC. Its protein product is CASSPQRGDRVETQYF.

The genes are TRBV6-1 and TRBJ2-7, with 8 bases identical to TRBD1. The ends lost 9 bases at V and 4 bases at J; junction bases unmatched: 8. This CDR3 is built from 13 residues. Germline V gene sequence: CDR1 MNHNS, CDR2 SASEGT. CDR3 in amino acids: CASQGARGYEQYF. The CDR3 DNA is TGTGCCAGTCAGGGGGCGAGAGGTTACGAGCAGTACTTC.

The chain joins TRBV7-1 to TRBJ2-7; 10 bases are a match to TRBD2. TRBV7-1 is an ORF; its function is uncertain. V lost 4 bases, J lost 3 bases, and 12 bases stayed unmatched. There are 17 residues in the CDR3. CDR3 protein: CASSLGAPGLASYEQYF. The CDR3 DNA sequence: TGTGCCAGCAGCTTAGGAGCTCCGGGACTAGCGAGCTACGAGCAGTACTTC.

CDR3 DNA sequence: TGTGCCAGCGGGGGGACAGGGCGGAACTATGGCTACACCTTC. It translates to CASGGTGRNYGYTF. The genes are TRBV25-1 and TRBJ1-2; 9 positions match TRBD1. The CDR3 runs to 14 residues. J lost 2 bases, V lost 8 bases, and 6 bases had no gene match. Germline V gene data show CDR1 as MGHDK and CDR2 as SYGVNS.

This chain links TRBV19 with TRBJ2-3; 9 bases match TRBD2. The ends lost 4 bases at V and 1 base at J; junction bases unmatched: 0. CDR3 length equals 14 residues. Looked up from germline, CDR1 is LNHDA and CDR2 is SQIVND (reference sequence). CDR3: CASSTSGGTDTQYF. The CDR3 region has the DNA TGTGCCAGTAGTACTAGCGGGGGCACAGATACGCAGTATTTT.

The gene calls are TRBV27 and TRBJ1-5; D gene uncertain. The CDR3 has 14 amino acids. Trimming pared 6 bases from V and 0 bases from J, leaving 9 bases between. CDR1 is MNHEY, CDR2 SMNVEV, per germline (reference sequence). The CDR3 region is CASSREASNQPQHF. CDR3 sequence (DNA): TGTGCCAGCAGCCGGGAGGCTAGCAATCAGCCCCAGCATTTT.

This clone was detected only a few times. This rearrangement joins TRBV21-1 to TRBJ1-1. TRBV21-1 is marked as a pseudogene. This CDR3 has 14 residues. The CDR3 spells CASSLPHPSTEAFF. The CDR3 DNA sequence: TGTGCCAGCAGCCTACCCCACCCCAGCACTGAAGCTTTCTTT.

This clone showed up just once. V is TRBV18 and J is TRBJ2-1, with D tentatively TRBD2 (6 bases). The CDR3 runs 17 residues. The germline V gene has CDR1 KGHSH and CDR2 LQKENI. The V gene lost 3 bases and the J gene lost 4 bases, with 19 bases spanning the gap. CDR3 in amino acids: CASSPRGSPGGYNEQFF. The DNA of the CDR3 is TGTGCCAGCTCACCCCGAGGGTCGCCCGGGGGTTACAATGAGCAGTTCTTC.

This chain links TRBV15 with TRBJ1-2, with TRBD1 as a possible D gene (5 bases). CDR1 is LNHNV, CDR2 YYDKDF, per germline (reference sequence). Trimming removed 5 bases from V and 4 bases from J, with 14 bases in between. The CDR3 is 14 amino acids. This CDR3 reads CATSPGVESYGYTF. The CDR3 DNA reads as TGTGCCACCAGCCCGGGGGTTGAGAGCTATGGCTACACCTTC.